These T cell receptor beta chains were read from a single sample in a study of Ad26.COV2.S vaccination and SARS-CoV-2 variants. The data were produced by immunoSEQ multiplex PCR, yet TCRdb's version contains in-frame clones alone and is incomplete. The data hold around 270,000 clones, with about 83% observed a single time. Source: peripheral blood, taken in a trial of Ad26.COV2.S vaccine versus placebo. The receptors were sampled from a person between 18 and 60 years old who received the Ad26.COV2.S COVID-19 vaccine or a placebo. Both conserved end residues are part of each CDR3. D genes are given only for firm matches. Size is omitted from some rows. Given values are once, few, many or a class for expanded clones.

DNA	CDR3	V	size	D	J
TGTGCCAGCAGCCATGGGGACTGCGACACTGAAGCTTTCTTT	CASSHGDCDTEAFF	TRBV3-1/TRBV3-2	-	-	TRBJ1-1
TGCGCCAGCAGAACCAGGGAAGAAAACACCATATATTTT	CASRTREENTIYF	TRBV23-1	-	-	TRBJ1-3
TGTGCCTGGACAGGCGGGAGGGGAGCCAATGAGCAGTTCTTC	CAWTGGRGANEQFF	TRBV30	once	TRBD2	TRBJ2-1
TGCGCCAGCAGCTTCGGTGGGGCTGAGCAGTTCTTC	CASSFGGAEQFF	TRBV5-1	once	-	TRBJ2-1
TGTGCCAGCAGCACGGGACTAGCGGGATCCCAAGAGACCCAGTACTTC	CASSTGLAGSQETQYF	TRBV7-9	-	TRBD2	TRBJ2-5
TGTGCCACCAGCCCACCGGGAGTGATAGATACGCAGTATTTT	CATSPPGVIDTQYF	TRBV24-1	-	-	TRBJ2-3
TGTGCCAGCAGCTGGGGACGGACGGTTGGATTGAACACTGAAGCTTTCTTT	CASSWGRTVGLNTEAFF	TRBV11-2	-	-	TRBJ1-1
TGCGCCAGCAGCGCGGACACTTTAGGAAATCAGCCCCAGCATTTT	CASSADTLGNQPQHF	TRBV5-1	once	-	TRBJ1-5
TGTGCCAGCAGCGTAGGTCTAGCGGGAGCCCCCGGGGAGCTGTTTTTT	CASSVGLAGAPGELFF	TRBV9	-	TRBD2	TRBJ2-2
TGTGCCAGCAGCGCCCGGGACAGGGGGCCTACCATTGAAAAACTGTTTTTT	CASSARDRGPTIEKLFF	TRBV9	-	TRBD1	TRBJ1-4
TGTGCCAGCAGCTCGGTAGAAGGAGGGTATAATTCACCCCTCCACTTT	CASSSVEGGYNSPLHF	TRBV5-6	-	-	TRBJ1-6
TGTGCCAGCAGCTTAAGTTCAGGGGCTGGCTACGAGCAGTACTTC	CASSLSSGAGYEQYF	TRBV7-3	-	-	TRBJ2-7
TGTGCCGGCCAATGGTGCCAAGAGACCCAGTACTTC	CAGQWCQETQYF	TRBV3-1/TRBV3-2	-	-	TRBJ2-5
TGTGCCAGCAGCCAAGAAAGGGGGACTAGGCTCTTACCCTATTACAATGAGCAGTTCTTC	CASSQERGTRLLPYYNEQFF	TRBV3-1/TRBV3-2	-	TRBD2	TRBJ2-1
TGCGCCAGCGAGATTTTCAGGAGGGAAGAAAAACTGTTTTTT	CASEIFRREEKLFF	TRBV5-1	-	-	TRBJ1-4
TGTGCCAGCAGCGTAGAGGGTAGCGGGGGGGCTACTAGCACAGATACGCAGTATTTT	CASSVEGSGGATSTDTQYF	TRBV9	-	TRBD2	TRBJ2-3
TGTGCCAGCACCTCCGACAGGGGTTCCTACAATGAGCAGTTCTTC	CASTSDRGSYNEQFF	TRBV11-1	-	TRBD1	TRBJ2-1
TGCGCCAGCAGCCAAGATGGACAGGTTTATACTGAAGCTTTCTTT	CASSQDGQVYTEAFF	TRBV4-3	many	TRBD1	TRBJ1-1
TGCGCCAGCAGGCCCCCAGGGGCCTATGGCTACACCTTC	CASRPPGAYGYTF	TRBV4-1	-	-	TRBJ1-2
TGTGCCAGCAGTCTAAGCTTACTTGGGACTGAAGCTTTCTTT	CASSLSLLGTEAFF	TRBV7-9	few	-	TRBJ1-1
TGTGCCAGCAACTCCCGGGGCGGGACGAGCAATGAGCAGTTCTTC	CASNSRGGTSNEQFF	TRBV6-6	-	-	TRBJ2-1
TGTGCCAGCAGCGGAGGGAGGGCCTCCCTGAATGAGCAGTTCTTC	CASSGGRASLNEQFF	TRBV9	-	TRBD2	TRBJ2-1
TGTGCCAGCAGTGAGACCCGGTTACGTGGCTACACCTTC	CASSETRLRGYTF	TRBV6-1	once	-	TRBJ1-2
TGTGCCACCAGCTCACGGGCCCTGAGCTCTGGAAACACCATATATTTT	CATSSRALSSGNTIYF	TRBV15	-	-	TRBJ1-3
TGTGCCAGCAGCCCACGGGATTCACCCCTCCACTTT	CASSPRDSPLHF	TRBV9	once	-	TRBJ1-6
TGTGCCAGCAGCTTAGATTTTCTCGGAATCTACGAGCAGTACTTC	CASSLDFLGIYEQYF	TRBV7-2	once	-	TRBJ2-7
TGTGCCAGCAGTTACTCGATAAAACGGGAGGTTTTCGATGAGCAGTTCTTC	CASSYSIKREVFDEQFF	TRBV6-2/TRBV6-3	-	TRBD2	TRBJ2-1
TGTGCCAGCAGTCGCGTCCGGGACGGAAAGGCCCAGCATTTT	CASSRVRDGKAQHF	TRBV6-5	-	-	TRBJ1-5
TGTGCCACCAGTGATACAAAACAGGGGTCGGAGACCCAGTACTTC	CATSDTKQGSETQYF	TRBV24-1	once	TRBD1	TRBJ2-5
TGTGCCAGCAGCTTAGGTGGCGGGTATGGCTACACCTTC	CASSLGGGYGYTF	TRBV7-3	-	-	TRBJ1-2
TGTGCCAGCAGCCCCCGGAAGGGGAACACTGAAGCTTTCTTT	CASSPRKGNTEAFF	TRBV7-2	-	-	TRBJ1-1
TGTGCCAGCACCCGAGACAGGGGACTAGGTCGCTACACCTTC	CASTRDRGLGRYTF	TRBV27	-	TRBD1	TRBJ1-2
TGTGCCAGCAGACAGGGGCACGATCGGGAAGCTTTCTTT	CASRQGHDREAFF	TRBV6-4	-	TRBD1	TRBJ1-1
TGTGCCAGCAGCACATTCAGCGCGGATATTAGCGGCTACACCTTC	CASSTFSADISGYTF	TRBV11-2	-	-	TRBJ1-2
TGTGCTAGCAGCCCAACAACAGTCTCTGGGGCCAACGTCCTGACTTTC	CASSPTTVSGANVLTF	TRBV21-1	few	-	TRBJ2-6
TGTGCCAGCAGCGCCGGACAGGGAAGGCGCGAAAAACTGTTTTTT	CASSAGQGRREKLFF	TRBV9	few	TRBD1	TRBJ1-4
TGTGCCTGGAGTCCGCGACTCAGGCGGTCATATGGCTACACCTTC	CAWSPRLRRSYGYTF	TRBV30	-	-	TRBJ1-2
TGTGCTAGTGGTTTGGTCAGCGGGAGGGCCTACAATGAGCAGTTCTTC	CASGLVSGRAYNEQFF	TRBV12-5	-	TRBD2	TRBJ2-1
TGTGCCATACCGGGACTAGCGGAGAACAATGAGCAGTTCTTC	CAIPGLAENNEQFF	TRBV2	-	TRBD2	TRBJ2-1
TGTGCCAGCAGCGTAGAGGACTCCACAGATACGCAGTATTTT	CASSVEDSTDTQYF	TRBV9	-	-	TRBJ2-3
TGTGCCAGCTCACCAGTGGGGCTCTCTGGAAACACCATATATTTT	CASSPVGLSGNTIYF	TRBV18	-	-	TRBJ1-3
TGTGCCAGCAGTGAACAGGGGAGGGGCTACTCTGGCTACACCTTC	CASSEQGRGYSGYTF	TRBV6-1	-	-	TRBJ1-2
TGTGCCAGCAGCCCTACTAGCGCCGAAGGGCAGTTCTTC	CASSPTSAEGQFF	TRBV7-3	-	TRBD2	TRBJ2-1
TGTGCCTGGAGTTGGAACAGAGACTACAATGAGCAGTTCTTC	CAWSWNRDYNEQFF	TRBV30	once	-	TRBJ2-1
TGTGCCTGGTCTATTTCGAGCTCCTACAATGAGCAGTTCTTC	CAWSISSSYNEQFF	TRBV30	-	-	TRBJ2-1
TGTGCCAGCAACCCCACAGTCGTTGCGGGCTACACCTTC	CASNPTVVAGYTF	TRBV2	few	-	TRBJ1-2
TGTGCCAGCAGCCGACCAGCGGGGACCATCTACGAGCAGTACTTC	CASSRPAGTIYEQYF	TRBV6-1	-	TRBD2	TRBJ2-7
TGCGCCAGCAGCCTACAAACAGATTATGGCTACACCTTC	CASSLQTDYGYTF	TRBV5-1	-	-	TRBJ1-2